This T cell receptor beta chain stems from a study of response to subunit inactivated influenza vaccine. Findings of the study overall: A suggestion made by the authors is that each seasonal influenza vaccination recruits few new T cells.

TCRdb called the RT-PCR reads again in MiXCR, with one record for every CDR3 protein. The sample holds roughly 620,000 distinct CDR3 sequences, 10% to 12% seen once. Germline assignment: CDR1 SGHRS and CDR2 YFSETQ. Trimming took off 4 bases at V and 3 bases at J, with 13 bases between the two ends. The CDR3 is 14 residues long. In this sample, this clonotype turned up a few times. Its antigen is currently unknown. The same sample was also studied in work on T cells expressing NK-cell markers. That work contributes: With UMIs, 5'RACE template switching was used to make TCR beta cDNA. Sequenced donors, eight in total, included seven who were HCMV-seropositive and one who was seronegative. These clonotypes also led the CD3+CD56-NKG2C+ fraction in a few donors.

This receptor was identified in a man in his fifties or sixties who received an inactivated influenza vaccine. The sequences come from PBMCs from blood, collected on the day of vaccination. The chain is built from TRBV5-1 and TRBJ1-2; no reliable D call. CDR3: CASSALAGDYGYTF. The CDR3, as DNA: TGCGCCAGCAGCGCCCTAGCAGGAGACTATGGCTACACCTTC.